A selection of T cell receptor beta chains follows, all from one sample in a study of CD8 T cells in ankylosing spondylitis. TCRdb re-analysed the 5' RACE reads in MiXCR, keeping a single row per CDR3 protein. In the table there are about 69,000 distinct CDR3 sequences, roughly 5.3% of which are singletons. Sequencing was carried out using blood, either unsorted or a sorted T cell fraction (not recorded which). The receptors originated from a male donor with ankylosing spondylitis or in good health (not recorded which). The CDR3 runs from the conserved cysteine through the conserved F or W. D genes are given only for firm matches. Size values are once, few and many counts, or a class for expanded clones, and some rows have none.

clone size: -
V gene: TRBV10-3
J gene: TRBJ1-3
D gene: -
CDR3 DNA: TGTGCCATCAGTGAGTCAGGGGGGCTATCTGGAAACACCATATATTTT
CDR3 protein: CAISESGGLSGNTIYF

clone size: -
V gene: TRBV7-2
J gene: TRBJ2-7
D gene: TRBD2
CDR3 DNA: TGTGCCAGCAGCGGATCTTCTAGCGGCTACGAGCAGTACTTC
CDR3 protein: CASSGSSSGYEQYF

clone size: many
V gene: TRBV5-1
J gene: TRBJ2-7
D gene: -
CDR3 DNA: TGCGCCAGCAGCTTGGCTGCTGGAGAGCAGTACTTC
CDR3 protein: CASSLAAGEQYF

clone size: many
V gene: TRBV7-9
J gene: TRBJ1-1
D gene: -
CDR3 DNA: TGTGCCAGCAGCCCTTCCGACACCACAGGGTCCACTGAAGCTTTCTTT
CDR3 protein: CASSPSDTTGSTEAFF

clone size: many
V gene: TRBV12-3/TRBV12-4
J gene: TRBJ2-1
D gene: -
CDR3 DNA: TGTGCCAGCAGCCCTGGGAAAGGGGCAATATCCTACAATGAGCAGTTCTTC
CDR3 protein: CASSPGKGAISYNEQFF

clone size: few
V gene: TRBV7-9
J gene: TRBJ2-1
D gene: TRBD2
CDR3 DNA: TGTGCCAGCAGTACTAGCGGACTTTACAATGAGCAGTTCTTC
CDR3 protein: CASSTSGLYNEQFF

clone size: many
V gene: TRBV5-1
J gene: TRBJ2-5
D gene: TRBD2
CDR3 DNA: TGCGCCAACAGGACGGGCGGGGGATATCAAGAGACCCAGTACTTC
CDR3 protein: CANRTGGGYQETQYF

clone size: many
V gene: TRBV18
J gene: TRBJ1-2
D gene: TRBD1
CDR3 DNA: TGTGCCAGCTCATACGACAGGGGAAATGGCTACACCTTC
CDR3 protein: CASSYDRGNGYTF

clone size: many
V gene: TRBV5-1
J gene: TRBJ2-3
D gene: -
CDR3 DNA: TGCGCCAGCGTCAGGGGATCCTCTAGCACAGATACGCAGTATTTT
CDR3 protein: CASVRGSSSTDTQYF

clone size: many
V gene: TRBV9
J gene: TRBJ1-2
D gene: -
CDR3 DNA: TGTGCCAGCAGCGAGTCCCCGGGCAGGGGTCCTCATGGCTACACCTTC
CDR3 protein: CASSESPGRGPHGYTF

clone size: many
V gene: TRBV4-1
J gene: TRBJ2-1
D gene: TRBD2
CDR3 DNA: TGCGCCAGCAGCACCCCGGCCGGGGGGGATTACAATGAGCAGTTCTTC
CDR3 protein: CASSTPAGGDYNEQFF

clone size: many
V gene: TRBV18
J gene: TRBJ1-1
D gene: -
CDR3 DNA: TGTGCCAGCTCACGGGGTGTCGGGGTGAACACTGAAGCTTTCTTT
CDR3 protein: CASSRGVGVNTEAFF

clone size: many
V gene: TRBV6-1
J gene: TRBJ1-2
D gene: -
CDR3 DNA: TGTGCCAGCCAGACTCAGGGTTCGAACTATGGCTACACCTTC
CDR3 protein: CASQTQGSNYGYTF

clone size: -
V gene: TRBV5-1
J gene: TRBJ2-5
D gene: -
CDR3 DNA: TGCGCCAGCAAGACGGAGGGCAGTCAAGCGACCCAGTACTTC
CDR3 protein: CASKTEGSQATQYF

clone size: many
V gene: TRBV19
J gene: TRBJ2-3
D gene: -
CDR3 DNA: TGTGCCAGTAGTAACGACCATTCCCAAGATACGCAGTATTTT
CDR3 protein: CASSNDHSQDTQYF

clone size: many
V gene: TRBV7-6
J gene: TRBJ2-3
D gene: -
CDR3 DNA: TGTGCCAGCAGCTTAGTGTATGGGGGGAACACAGATACGCAGTATTTT
CDR3 protein: CASSLVYGGNTDTQYF

clone size: many
V gene: TRBV23-1
J gene: TRBJ2-2
D gene: -
CDR3 DNA: TGCGCCAGCAGTCAGCCACAAGAGGGTGGGGGCGAAACTAACACCGGGGAGCTGTTTTTT
CDR3 protein: CASSQPQEGGGETNTGELFF

clone size: many
V gene: TRBV9
J gene: TRBJ2-5
D gene: TRBD1
CDR3 DNA: TGTGCCAGCAGCGGAGGGGGCATAGAGACCCAGTACTTC
CDR3 protein: CASSGGGIETQYF

clone size: many
V gene: TRBV20-1
J gene: TRBJ2-2
D gene: TRBD1
CDR3 DNA: TGCAGTGCTAGAGACCAGGGACAGGGTGGGGAGCTGTTTTTT
CDR3 protein: CSARDQGQGGELFF

clone size: many
V gene: TRBV7-9
J gene: TRBJ2-1
D gene: -
CDR3 DNA: TGTGCCAGCAGCTTGAGGGGTGAGCAGTTCTTC
CDR3 protein: CASSLRGEQFF

clone size: -
V gene: TRBV11-3
J gene: TRBJ1-1
D gene: -
CDR3 DNA: TGTGCCAGCAGCCTTACGCAGAACACTGAAGCTTTCTTT
CDR3 protein: CASSLTQNTEAFF

clone size: many
V gene: TRBV5-1
J gene: TRBJ2-5
D gene: -
CDR3 DNA: TGCGCCAGCAGCTCCGTTGGGTCCAGGCGAGAGACCCAGTACTTC
CDR3 protein: CASSSVGSRRETQYF

clone size: many
V gene: TRBV10-3
J gene: TRBJ2-7
D gene: TRBD1
CDR3 DNA: TGTGCCATCAGTGACCCCTCCGGGACAGGCTACGAGCAGTACTTC
CDR3 protein: CAISDPSGTGYEQYF

clone size: many
V gene: TRBV7-2
J gene: TRBJ2-2
D gene: -
CDR3 DNA: TGTGCCAGCAGCTTAGTTTTTAGGCCAGGGCCCTTGAACACCGGGGAGCTGTTTTTT
CDR3 protein: CASSLVFRPGPLNTGELFF

clone size: many
V gene: TRBV11-3
J gene: TRBJ2-7
D gene: TRBD2
CDR3 DNA: TGTGCCAGCAGCAGGGGACTAGCCTACGAGCAGTACTTC
CDR3 protein: CASSRGLAYEQYF

clone size: many
V gene: TRBV29-1
J gene: TRBJ2-7
D gene: -
CDR3 DNA: TGCAGCGTTGAGCGTGGCTACGAGCAGTACTTC
CDR3 protein: CSVERGYEQYF

clone size: many
V gene: TRBV7-2
J gene: TRBJ1-6
D gene: -
CDR3 DNA: TGTGCCAGCAGCTTCCGCCGGGGGTACTCACCCCTCCACTTT
CDR3 protein: CASSFRRGYSPLHF

clone size: many
V gene: TRBV11-2
J gene: TRBJ1-2
D gene: TRBD1
CDR3 DNA: TGTGCCAGCAGCTTGAGGGGGCCCTATGGCTACACCTTC
CDR3 protein: CASSLRGPYGYTF

clone size: many
V gene: TRBV20-1
J gene: TRBJ2-1
D gene: TRBD2
CDR3 DNA: TGCAGTGCCAGGGGAGCGGGGGGGCCCGCGAGTGAGCAGTTCTTC
CDR3 protein: CSARGAGGPASEQFF

clone size: many
V gene: TRBV5-1
J gene: TRBJ1-2
D gene: -
CDR3 DNA: TGCGCCAGCAGCTTGGAGGTCTCTAACTATGGCTACACCTTC
CDR3 protein: CASSLEVSNYGYTF

clone size: many
V gene: TRBV18
J gene: TRBJ2-5
D gene: -
CDR3 DNA: TGTGCCAGCTCACCAGGGCAAGAGACCCAGTACTTC
CDR3 protein: CASSPGQETQYF

clone size: many
V gene: TRBV7-9
J gene: TRBJ2-1
D gene: TRBD1
CDR3 DNA: TGTGCCAGCAGCTTAGTCCCGGGACAGGGAAACAATGAGCAGTTCTTC
CDR3 protein: CASSLVPGQGNNEQFF

clone size: many
V gene: TRBV25-1
J gene: TRBJ2-2
D gene: -
CDR3 DNA: TGTGCCAGCAGTCCTTACTCGGGACAGAACACCGGGGAGCTGTTTTTT
CDR3 protein: CASSPYSGQNTGELFF

clone size: many
V gene: TRBV24-1
J gene: TRBJ2-1
D gene: TRBD2
CDR3 DNA: TGTGCCACCAGTCCCCGGTCCGGGACTAGCGGAGACTCCTACAATGAGCAGTTCTTC
CDR3 protein: CATSPRSGTSGDSYNEQFF

clone size: many
V gene: TRBV29-1
J gene: TRBJ2-3
D gene: TRBD2
CDR3 DNA: TGCAGCGTTGGGGGTGGGGGGGTTAACACAGATACGCAGTATTTT
CDR3 protein: CSVGGGGVNTDTQYF

clone size: many
V gene: TRBV14
J gene: TRBJ2-5
D gene: -
CDR3 DNA: TGTGCCAGCAGCCCGGTGGACAGAAAAATTCAAGAGACCCAGTACTTC
CDR3 protein: CASSPVDRKIQETQYF

clone size: many
V gene: TRBV20-1
J gene: TRBJ1-1
D gene: -
CDR3 DNA: TGCAGTGCTAGTTCTACAGCTAACACTGAAGCTTTCTTT
CDR3 protein: CSASSTANTEAFF

clone size: many
V gene: TRBV15
J gene: TRBJ2-5
D gene: -
CDR3 DNA: TGTGCCACCAGCAGAGATCCTGGACGGTTGATCCAAGAGACCCAGTACTTC
CDR3 protein: CATSRDPGRLIQETQYF

clone size: many
V gene: TRBV7-6
J gene: TRBJ2-5
D gene: -
CDR3 DNA: TGTGCCAGCAGCCCCATGGGTTGGGGGTCGGGGGAGACCCAGTACTTC
CDR3 protein: CASSPMGWGSGETQYF

clone size: few
V gene: TRBV18
J gene: TRBJ2-1
D gene: -
CDR3 DNA: TGTGCCAGCTCACCGCCGGGCCCCGGACTCAATGAGCAGTTCTTC
CDR3 protein: CASSPPGPGLNEQFF